The subject of this entry is one T cell receptor beta chain. Its recognized antigen is unknown. Base qualities were left out, and no much larger clone turns up one base away. No patient had a history of other malignancies or prior chemotherapy or radiotherapy, and all had node-negative disease on CT and PET/CT. At each of two time points, around 5.7 milliliters of peripheral venous blood were collected in EDTA tubes. PBMCs were isolated by Ficoll-Paque Plus density-gradient centrifugation. Right after collection, samples were placed at -80 degrees C and kept there until analysis. Germline trimming: 5 bases from V, 2 bases from J; junction bases outside gene matches: 14. The germline V gene (reference sequence) specifies GTSNPN as CDR1 and SVGIG as CDR2. Including cysteine and phenylalanine, the CDR3 has 17 amino acids. Only the CDR3 portion is preserved as DNA: 51 bases, with reading frame beginning at the first base.

Two rounds of multiplex PCR on genomic DNA were used to amplify the TCR beta CDR3 region. The first PCR round used primers specific to each TRBV and TRBJ gene, with sequences filed in Chinese patent CN105087789A. The second PCR round used universal primers. The Roche High Pure PCR Template Preparation Kit was used to extract genomic DNA from frozen PBMCs. Paired-end sequencing with 151 bp reads was performed on the libraries using an Illumina HiSeq 3000. The original methods were these. Raw reads lacking the multiplex PCR primer sequences were removed with CutAdapt. PEAR was used to merge high-quality paired reads into contigs. By aligning each contig to reference sequences, MiXCR assigned the TRB V, D and J gene segments to that contig. CDR3 sequences were clustered by base quality and sequence similarity to remove sequencing errors. Shannon entropy, normalized by the natural log of the productive TCR sequence number, served as the measure of diversity. To get clonality, Shannon entropy was divided by the natural log of the number of unique clonotypes, and that result was subtracted from one. Progression-free survival cut-offs for repertoire metrics were chosen using the Youden index of ROC curves, with analyses run in R 3.5.3. The raw public data were reprocessed by TCRdb itself: fastp quality trimming at Q25, MiXCR clonotype calling, in-frame beta chains only. Every distinct CDR3 protein forms one entry, paired with its most common genes and DNA. V and J calls and clone size were set by TCRdb, not the authors. The sample profile shows under 20,000 distinct CDR3 sequences; around half of them were found once. About 30% of the sample is held by the ten biggest clonotypes.

The record originates from a study of prognosis after radiotherapy for stage I lung cancer (dated by TCRdb to the early 2020s). Describing the broader study: About 20 stage I NSCLC patients were enrolled in Nanjing, China, between early 2018 and January 2019. Enrolled patients comprised some 13 with newly diagnosed primary stage I lung tumors and five with oligometastatic NSCLC after surgical resection of the primary tumor. Every patient was deemed medically inoperable, around 11 because of comorbidities and more than five because they refused surgery. The cohort comprised 13 men and several women with a median age of around 74 years, ranging from about 53 to 84 years. Squamous cell carcinoma histology was identified in 6 to 8 patients, and adenocarcinoma histology was identified in about a dozen patients. SBRT was delivered in 3 to 5 fractions with a biologically effective dose of at least 100 Gy, and image-guided IMRT or VMAT was used for delivery. No patient received concurrent therapy alongside SBRT. Distant metastases were developed by four of the 19 patients after SBRT, at a median of 7 months, whereas no significant progression was observed in the other 15 patients. Peripheral blood TCR beta repertoires were profiled in stage I NSCLC patients before and after stereotactic body radiotherapy, and the repertoires were related to distant failure. The study sequenced approximately 40 blood samples from some 19 patients, one before and one after SBRT per patient.

On the study overall, not on this receptor specifically: The small cohort and short follow-up limited the study, so independent validation of the findings is needed. Tumor specificity of expanded TCR clones was not determined. Post-SBRT Shannon entropy and its change from baseline were lower in patients who developed distant metastases; baseline Shannon entropy was not associated with metastases. None of the reported P values were adjusted for multiple comparisons. After SBRT, the number of unique TCR clones decreased (median around 10,000 before versus several thousand after; Wilcoxon paired P=0.011). Differences by metastasis status were reportedly seen in TRBV and TRBJ usage frequencies, involving two V genes at baseline and, after SBRT, nine or ten V genes and two J genes.

The specimen was PBMCs, collected before or after stereotactic body radiation therapy (not recorded which). This receptor chain uses TRBV30 and TRBJ2-7; TRBD1 aligns with 11 central bases. This TCR derives from a donor over 45 with non-small cell lung cancer. The sequence in DNA is TGTGCCTGGTCAACTCAGCCCGGGACAGGGGGAGCCTACGAGCAGTACTTC. This encodes CAWSTQPGTGGAYEQYF.